The sequence of this TCR beta chain was determined in a study of T cell responses to AZD1222 COVID-19 vaccine. For this clone: The antigen remains undetermined.

The CDR3 sequence is 14 residues long. The V gene lost 4 bases and the J gene lost 0 bases, with 7 bases spanning the gap. The germline CDR1 and CDR2 sequences are LNHDA and SQIVND (reference sequence). Using immunoSEQ multiplex PCR, the repertoire was profiled, and TCRdb retains in-frame clones only, with some absent. Of around 200,000 clones in the sample, about 88% were seen once. Regarding the study as a whole: Repertoires in all cases were sampled only once the peak T cell response had passed.

J is TRBJ1-5 and V is TRBV19, with D unresolved. Sequenced material: peripheral blood, taken 28 days after the second AZD1222 dose. The clonotype comes from an adult who received the AZD1222 COVID-19 vaccine. CDR3 DNA: TGTGCCAGTAGTAGACTGAATAGCAATCAGCCCCAGCATTTT. Amino acids: CASSRLNSNQPQHF.